This T cell receptor (beta chain) was found in a study of blood T cell repertoires in COVID-19. The protocol was immunoSEQ multiplex PCR, while the TCRdb copy is restricted to in-frame clones and leaves out a portion. The table lists under 200,000 clones, roughly 83% of them singletons. The CDR3 has 11 residues. CDR1 and CDR2 from the germline V gene are LGHDT and YNNKEL (reference sequence). V lost 1 base and J 7 bases, leaving 4 bases between the germline ends. This chain joins TRBV3-1 (or the pseudogene TRBV3-2) and TRBJ1-2; D gene uncertain. This TCR derives from a woman aged 55-69 years with acute or convalescent COVID-19. What was sequenced was peripheral blood. The CDR3 reads CASSQASGYTF. The CDR3 DNA reads as TGTGCCAGCAGCCAAGCGAGTGGCTACACCTTC.